This TCR beta chain was identified in a study of CD8 T cells in Susac syndrome. V lost 7 bases, J lost 2 bases, and 12 bases lay in between. The length of the CDR3 is 14 residues. With random hexamers, about 0.45 to 1 ug RNA was reverse transcribed. TCRdb re-called the immunoSEQ multiplex PCR reads with MiXCR, one entry per CDR3 protein. The data hold approximately 120,000 distinct CDR3 sequences, with around 94% observed a single time. This clonotype was observed once. This sequence originates from a human donor in good health. The specimen sequenced was CD4+ T cells from PBMCs. This chain connects TRBV12-3 or TRBV12-4 to TRBJ1-3, with D perhaps matching TRBD1 (5 bases). This CDR3 is CASTSGTPGNTIYF. Here the CDR3 DNA reads TGTGCCAGCACCTCCGGGACGCCTGGAAACACCATATATTTT.